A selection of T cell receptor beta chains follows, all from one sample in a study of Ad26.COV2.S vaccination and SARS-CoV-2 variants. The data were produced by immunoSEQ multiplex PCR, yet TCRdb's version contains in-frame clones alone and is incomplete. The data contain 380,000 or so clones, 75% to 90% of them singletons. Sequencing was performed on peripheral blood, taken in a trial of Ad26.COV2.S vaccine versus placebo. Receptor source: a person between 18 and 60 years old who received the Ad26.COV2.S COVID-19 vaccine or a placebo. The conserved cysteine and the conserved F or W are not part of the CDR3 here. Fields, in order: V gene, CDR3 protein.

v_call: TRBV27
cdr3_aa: ASSPWTSGTDTQY

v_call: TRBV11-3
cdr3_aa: ASTRTGGSTDTQY

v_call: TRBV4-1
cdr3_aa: ASSHGSGTRREKLF

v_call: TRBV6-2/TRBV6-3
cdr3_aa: ASSYGPPLLNEQY

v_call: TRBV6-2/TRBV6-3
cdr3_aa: ASSYPPGEQF

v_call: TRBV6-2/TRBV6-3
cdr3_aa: ASSSGRYSNQPQH

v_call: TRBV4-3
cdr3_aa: ASSQDRQGATSYEQY

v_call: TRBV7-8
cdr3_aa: ASSLVTGANEQF

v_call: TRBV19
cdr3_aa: ASRTGQGNQPQH

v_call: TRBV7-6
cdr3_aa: ASSKQPQGEGYEQY

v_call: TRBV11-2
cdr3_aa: ASRTNSNSPLH

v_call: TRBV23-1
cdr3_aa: APAELTGELF

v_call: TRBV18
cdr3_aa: ASSPQGENTEAF

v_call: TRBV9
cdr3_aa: ASSVGPIGGEQY

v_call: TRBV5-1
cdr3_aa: ASSLDRGPGNTIY

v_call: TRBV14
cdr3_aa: ASSQGTTYEQY

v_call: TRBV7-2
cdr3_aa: ASSLEGANIQY

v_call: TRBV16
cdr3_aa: ASSLIRSSEQY

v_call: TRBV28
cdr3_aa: ASSPISGTSGTGELF

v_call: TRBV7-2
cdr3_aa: ASSLVPLAGRGGELF

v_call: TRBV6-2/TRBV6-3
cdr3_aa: ASSRIQGPTEAF

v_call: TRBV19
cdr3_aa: ASSMGRRDQPQH

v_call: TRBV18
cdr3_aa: ASSPLTLNSYNSPLH

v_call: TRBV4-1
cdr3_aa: ASSFRAAYEQY

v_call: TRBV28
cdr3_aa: ASSLGPRVEQY

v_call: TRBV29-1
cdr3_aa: SVGSGGSYEQY